This is a list of T cell receptor beta chains from one sample in a study of shared clonotypes between healthy human individuals. The assay was immunoSEQ multiplex PCR, and TCRdb's table has in-frame clones only and misses some. The sample shows 2 million to 3 million clones, 90% to 95% of them seen only once. Sequencing was performed on naive CD4+ T cells from PBMCs. The source is a man aged 18-30 years in good health. Some clones in this sample may be carry-over from other donors' samples. Both conserved end residues are trimmed from each CDR3. Size tells how often a clone was seen (once, few, many) or the class of an expanded clone, and some rows leave it out.

v_gene,abundance,CDR3aa
TRBV18,NA,ASSPGQSYT
TRBV10-3,NA,AIRKRTGENTEAF
TRBV7-2,NA,ASSVTGASDVLT
TRBV18,NA,ASSPPSLAFETQY
TRBV5-1,NA,ASSLGGGYYGYT
TRBV5-1,once,ASSLEAGANQPQH
TRBV27,NA,ASRDRDTDTQY
TRBV5-1,NA,ASSRRSGGNNEQF
TRBV19,NA,ASSIRPRLRGNTIY
TRBV10-3,NA,AISVQGIAMGQETQY
TRBV5-4,NA,ASSPGRHTEAF
TRBV10-3,NA,AIRIAGGTYNEQF
TRBV5-1,NA,ASSLAQENTEAF
TRBV18,NA,ASSPSDTQY
TRBV28,few,ASSGDIQPQH
TRBV4-3,NA,ASSQAAASSYEQY
TRBV7-9,NA,ASSPRRGADTEAF
TRBV28,NA,ASSLGANFYGYT
TRBV5-1,NA,ASRGSGTASYEQY
TRBV4-1,once,ASSQSPGLIEAF
TRBV29-1,NA,SVESSRSSYEQY
TRBV7-9,NA,ASSLGEGNLQETQY
TRBV9,NA,ASSVDSRTTEAF
TRBV4-2,NA,ASSQKAGTSGAQETQY
TRBV4-2,NA,ASSQDEASGRYTQY
TRBV5-1,NA,ASSLLLAGLFTDTQY
TRBV9,NA,ASSVVAGANTDTQY
TRBV5-1,NA,ASSLAGSPEAF
TRBV29-1,NA,SVVEGISYNEQF
TRBV7-2,NA,ASSHRGTSGPPTQY
TRBV11-2,NA,ASSKREGRTDTQY
TRBV11-1,NA,ASSSSPTGADTQY
TRBV7-8,NA,ASSLNTGGPGETQY
TRBV14,NA,ASSQDAPSGLTDTQY
TRBV19,NA,ASSIVGVGANVLT
TRBV5-6,NA,ASSSGLGLAGTGELF
TRBV18,NA,ASSASRETQY
TRBV2,NA,ASPRGTGTDTQY
TRBV7-9,few,ASSLNTGELF
TRBV29-1,NA,SVEDTGLGETQY
TRBV6-1,NA,ASRLGTGDAGELF
TRBV19,NA,ASSRRGATNEKLF
TRBV19,NA,ASSIGSGYQPQH
TRBV7-9,NA,ASSLVVGSVNSPLH
TRBV5-1,NA,ASRYSLGTTGELF